What follows are 10 T cell receptor beta chains derived from one specimen sequenced in a study of cytomegalovirus exposure and HLA in healthy donors. The primer mix had 60 Vbeta and 13 Jbeta primers. Sequenced by immunoSEQ multiplex PCR; TCRdb stores in-frame clones only, minus some. The table has approximately 100,000 clones, about 75% seen once. Sequencing used PBMCs. These receptors were collected from a woman under 30 in good health and CMV-seropositive.

The chain has TRBV19 and TRBJ1-1; possible D gene TRBD1, 6 bases. V was shortened by 1 base and J by 1 base, with 10 bases between the two germline ends. Per the germline V gene, CDR1 is LNHDA and CDR2 is SQIVND (reference sequence). The CDR3 has 15 residues. This CDR3 reads CASSIGRGPNTEAFF. The CDR3 nucleotides are TGTGCCAGTAGTATAGGCAGGGGCCCGAACACTGAAGCTTTCTTT.

The rearrangement joins TRBV7-9 to TRBJ2-4; 7 positions match TRBD1. CDR1 is SEHNR, CDR2 FQNEAQ, per germline (reference sequence). The CDR3 extends over 15 amino acids. V was pared by 7 bases and J by 0 bases, with 6 bases of the junction left unmatched. The CDR3 nucleotides read TGTGCCAGCACCCCGGGACAGCTAGCCAAAAACATTCAGTACTTC. The encoded protein is CASTPGQLAKNIQYF.

About this clone itself: Within the sample, other DNA sequences also encode this same CDR3. The chain recombines TRBV11-3 with TRBJ2-3; D gene unclear. Between the trimmed V and J ends, which lost 1 base and 0 bases, there was a span of 2 bases. The CDR3 sequence is 13 residues long. Germline CDR1 reads SGHNT; CDR2 reads YENEEA. CDR3 residues: CASSLASTDTQYF. The CDR3 DNA reads TGTGCCAGCAGCTTAGCTAGCACAGATACGCAGTATTTT.

This clone was recorded only once. CDR3 bases: TGTGCCAGCAGAACAGGGCCTAGCTCTGGAAACACCATATATTTT. Its translation: CASRTGPSSGNTIYF. The chain recombines TRBV6-1 with TRBJ1-3; D is perhaps TRBD1 (6 bases). CDR1 MNHNS and CDR2 SASEGT come from the germline V gene. This CDR3 comprises 15 residues. V dropped 6 bases and J dropped 0 bases, with 12 bases sitting between them.

The CDR3 region is CASSFAPRREGHEQYF. The CDR3 nucleotides read TGTGCCAGCAGCTTTGCTCCGAGGCGGGAGGGACACGAGCAGTACTTC. The V and J genes are TRBV5-6 and TRBJ2-7; 9 bases are shared with TRBD2. Germline values: CDR1 SGHDT, CDR2 YYEEEE. V lost 2 bases and J lost 5; bases outside the gene matches: 11. The CDR3 length is 16 residues. Combining the CDR3 with reference TRBV5-6 and TRBJ2-7 gives the whole variable domain DAGVTQSPTHLIKTRGQQVTLRCSPKSGHDTVSWYQQALGQGPQFIFQYYEEEERQRGNFPDRFSGHQFPNYSSELNVNALLLGDSALYLCASSFAPRREGHEQYFGPGTRLTVT.

This sequence joins TRBV6-4 and TRBJ2-1; 8 bases are shared with TRBD1. Per the germline V gene, CDR1 is MRHNA and CDR2 is SNTAGT. The CDR3 is made up of 14 amino acids. V trimming: 5 bases; J trimming: 7 bases; junction bases outside the gene matches: 7. The CDR3 here is CASSKQGEGNEQFF. The CDR3 bases are TGTGCCAGCAGTAAACAGGGGGAAGGTAATGAGCAGTTCTTC.

The CDR3 is CASSLESRELFF. In DNA form, the CDR3 reads TGTGCCAGCAGCTTAGAGAGTCGGGAGCTGTTTTTT. The chain recombines TRBV13 with TRBJ2-2, with D uncertain. The CDR3 contains 12 residues. V was clipped by 1 base and J by 9 bases, with 6 bases between them. CDR1 and CDR2 from the germline V gene are PRHDT and FYEKMQ (reference sequence).

J is TRBJ2-7 and V is TRBV7-9; 8 bases agree with TRBD2. J was trimmed by 0 bases and V by 6 bases; bases with no gene match: 4. Germline CDR1 SEHNR, CDR2 FQNEAQ (reference sequence). This CDR3 is built from 14 residues. This CDR3 reads CASSPSGSSYEQYF. The CDR3 nucleotides are TGTGCCAGCAGTCCTAGCGGGTCCTCCTACGAGCAGTACTTC.

The chain carries TRBV15 and TRBJ2-3; 9 bases fit TRBD2. After removal of 1 base from V and 6 bases from J, the junction contained 5 bases not matched to a gene. Germline CDR1 reads LNHNV; CDR2 reads YYDKDF (reference sequence). The CDR3 sequence is 15 residues long. The CDR3 here is CATSRVSGRWDTQYF. The CDR3 bases are TGTGCCACCAGCAGAGTCAGCGGGAGGTGGGATACGCAGTATTTT.

This clone showed up just once. The chain employs TRBV4-1 and TRBJ2-3; perhaps TRBD2 as D (7 bases). The CDR3 spans 19 residues. Germline V gene sequence: CDR1 MGHRA, CDR2 YSYEKL. V lost 2 bases and J lost 4, with 25 bases in between. The CDR3 DNA follows: TGCGCCAGCAGCCAAAGTGGGGGGCCTGGGCGGGAGCCCGCAGATACGCAGTATTTT. Encoded protein: CASSQSGGPGREPADTQYF.